What follows are 26 T cell receptor beta chains derived from one specimen sequenced in a study of T cells in Graves' hyperthyroidism and ophthalmopathy. The source material, RNA transcripts, was used to amplify TCR beta CDR3 regions. The TCR CDR3 was amplified in a first-round RT-PCR using the HTBI primer set. Each CDR3 protein is one row after TCRdb ran MiXCR on the multiplex PCR reads. The sample lists roughly 600,000 distinct CDR3 sequences; about 14% were seen once. Sequencing input: blood. The receptors derive from a woman aged 45-65 years with Graves' ophthalmopathy.

The chain joins TRBV7-9 to TRBJ2-1; 8 bases match TRBD2. The germline V gene encodes CDR1 SEHNR and CDR2 FQNEAQ (reference sequence). This CDR3 has 17 amino acids. Unmatched junction bases numbered 12, after V lost 5 bases and J lost 3 bases. The CDR3 is CASSQVEAGDRYNEQFF. CDR3 DNA sequence: TGTGCCAGCAGCCAAGTTGAAGCGGGAGACCGCTACAATGAGCAGTTCTTC.

This clonotype appeared a few times. The J gene is TRBJ1-2, the V gene TRBV27; 7 bases match TRBD1. Germline CDR1 reads MNHEY; CDR2 reads SMNVEV (reference sequence). CDR3 length: 15 residues. The ends lost 6 bases at V and 7 bases at J; junction bases unmatched: 14. The CDR3 reads CASSNLQGKYFGYTF. In DNA, the CDR3 is TGTGCCAGCAGCAATCTACAGGGGAAATATTTTGGCTACACCTTC.

This clonotype was seen at least ten times. The chain is built from TRBV7-9 and TRBJ2-3; 7 bases line up with TRBD2. Looked up from germline, CDR1 is SEHNR and CDR2 is FQNEAQ (reference sequence). The CDR3 spans 16 residues. The J segment lost 0 bases and the V segment lost 1 base, leaving 4 bases of the junction unmatched. The DNA of the CDR3 is TGTGCCAGCAGCTTAGGGCGGGGGACGAGCACAGATACGCAGTATTTT. It codes for CASSLGRGTSTDTQYF.

This clonotype was observed at least ten times. CDR3 coding DNA: TGTGCCAGCAGCCACAGGGAGGGGAACACTGAAGCTTTCTTT. It yields the protein CASSHREGNTEAFF. This chain links TRBV7-8 with TRBJ1-1; D is possibly TRBD1 (6 bases). Germline V gene sequence: CDR1 SGHVS, CDR2 FQNEAQ. With 5 bases removed from V and 1 base from J, the gap between germline ends came to 11 bases. CDR3 length: 14 amino acids.

At least ten counts were recorded for this clonotype. The genes are TRBV29-1 and TRBJ2-3; the match to TRBD1 covers 12 bases. CDR3 size: 15 residues. Per germline, CDR1 SQVTM and CDR2 ANQGSEA. Unmatched junction bases numbered 9, after V lost 6 bases and J lost 5 bases. The CDR3 coding sequence is TGCAGCGTCGAACCGGGACAGGGGGCTGTAGATACGCAGTATTTT. The encoded protein is CSVEPGQGAVDTQYF.

This clonotype was counted many times. The chain links TRBV3-1 to TRBJ2-2, with a tentative D call TRBD1 (5 bases). Per germline, CDR1 LGHDT and CDR2 YNNKEL (reference sequence). The CDR3 runs to 18 residues. The V and J ends lost 0 bases and 0 bases respectively, with 14 bases between them. CDR3 coding DNA: TGTGCCAGCAGCCAAGAAAGGGGTCGACCTCCGAACACCGGGGAGCTGTTTTTT. It specifies CASSQERGRPPNTGELFF. The complete variable domain, with remaining parts taken from reference TRBV3-1 and TRBJ2-2, reads DTAVSQTPKYLVTQMGNDKSIKCEQNLGHDTMYWYKQDSKKFLKIMFSYNNKELIINETVPNRFSPKSPDKAHLNLHINSLELGDSAVYFCASSQERGRPPNTGELFFGEGSRLTVL.

This clonotype was detected many times. The chain links TRBV6-2 or TRBV6-3 to TRBJ2-3; 7 nucleotides align to TRBD2. Trimming took 2 bases from V and 3 from J; bases not matched to a gene: 8. CDR3 length: 16 amino acids. CDR1 is MNHEY and CDR2 is SVGEGT in the germline V gene. The CDR3: CASSYRGEEETDTQYF. The DNA for the CDR3 is TGTGCCAGCAGTTACCGGGGGGAGGAAGAGACAGATACGCAGTATTTT.

This clonotype has a count of ten or more. The chain joins TRBV28 to TRBJ2-1, with TRBD2 matching 10 bases. Trimming cost V 5 bases and J 9 bases; bases outside gene matches: 10. There are 15 residues in the CDR3. Germline CDR1 is MDHEN and CDR2 is SYDVKM. In DNA, the CDR3 is TGTGCCAGCAGTAGAACAAGCGGGAGGGCCACTGAGCAGTTCTTC. Its translation is CASSRTSGRATEQFF.

This clonotype was seen repeatedly, ten times or more. The chain employs TRBV3-1 and TRBJ1-3; D gene uncertain. The CDR3 contains 14 residues. Germline CDR1 and CDR2: LGHDT and YNNKEL (reference sequence). The V end was cut by 0 bases, the J end by 0 bases, with 3 bases between. CDR3 DNA sequence: TGTGCCAGCAGCCAAGACAGCTCTGGAAACACCATATATTTT. Translation gives CASSQDSSGNTIYF.

The chain couples TRBV5-1 to TRBJ2-6; possibly TRBD2 for D (6 bases). Germline V gene data show CDR1 as SGHRS and CDR2 as YFSETQ. CDR3 length equals 14 residues. Deletions cut 5 bases from V and 2 bases from J, with 8 bases between. CDR3 coding DNA: TGCGCCAGCAGGGCGGGACCTGGGGCCAACGTCCTGACTTTC. Translated: CASRAGPGANVLTF.

A remark on this clonotype: One base away lies a much larger clone, so this may be a sequencing read error. The CDR3 DNA is TGCAGTGCTAGAGCTCCTAGCGGGAGGGCAGATGCGCAGTATTTT. This translates into CSARAPSGRADAQYF. The rearrangement joins TRBV20-1 to TRBJ2-3; 12 nucleotides align to TRBD2. Germline V gene sequence: CDR1 DFQATT, CDR2 SNEGSKA (reference sequence). The CDR3 runs to 15 residues.

This clonotype was counted many times. The chain couples TRBV28 to TRBJ1-1; 7 bases agree with TRBD1. After removal of 6 bases from V and 2 bases from J, the junction contained 15 bases not matched to a gene. The germline gives CDR1 MDHEN, CDR2 SYDVKM. This CDR3 is 17 amino acids long. The CDR3 sequence is CASSSTGEYWGNTEAFF. The CDR3 coding sequence is TGTGCCAGCAGCAGCACAGGGGAATACTGGGGTAACACTGAAGCTTTCTTT.

The V gene is TRBV29-1, the J gene TRBJ2-7; a weak D match, TRBD2 (5 bases). CDR1 is SQVTM, CDR2 ANQGSEA, per germline. Trimming left V 4 bases short and J 4 bases short, with 14 bases between. CDR3 length equals 13 residues. CDR3 sequence reads: CSVAFGGGYEQYF. The CDR3 nucleotides are TGCAGCGTTGCGTTTGGAGGAGGTTACGAGCAGTACTTC.

A note on this clonotype: One junction end disagrees with the germline gene, perhaps due to a read error. This chain connects TRBV4-2 to TRBJ1-2, with 7 bases that match TRBD1. Germline CDR1 LGHNA, CDR2 YNFKEQ. The CDR3 is 15 residues long. The CDR3 here is CAGSQIGQEIYGYTF. The CDR3 nucleotides are TGTGCCGGCAGCCAAATAGGACAGGAAATCTATGGCTACACCTTC.

The sample holds a few counts of this clonotype. The genes are TRBV29-1 and TRBJ1-1; TRBD1 is a possible D gene (6 bases). This CDR3 contains 13 residues. Germline CDR1 reads SQVTM; CDR2 reads ANQGSEA. Between the trimmed V and J ends, which lost 3 bases and 2 bases, there was a span of 10 bases. The DNA for the CDR3 is TGCAGCGTTGATCCAGGGGTCAACACTGAAGCTTTCTTT. This encodes CSVDPGVNTEAFF.

Many counts were recorded for this clonotype. This sequence joins TRBV7-2 and TRBJ2-3; 10 positions match TRBD2. From germline, CDR1 is SGHTA and CDR2 FQGNSA. The junction had 6 bases not matched to a gene; V was cut back by 4 bases and J by 5 bases. This CDR3 contains 15 residues. CDR3 loop: CASSWGRLAGDTQYF. The DNA for the CDR3 is TGTGCCAGCAGCTGGGGGAGACTAGCGGGAGATACGCAGTATTTT.

This clonotype was seen a few times. The chain carries TRBV19 and TRBJ2-4; TRBD1 aligns across 7 bases. The CDR3 totals 12 residues. The germline V gene has CDR1 LNHDA and CDR2 SQIVND (reference sequence). The V segment lost 5 bases and the J segment 10 bases; nucleotides outside the gene matches: 5. This CDR3 reads CASSEQGNIQYF. The CDR3 DNA reads as TGTGCCAGTAGTGAACAGGGGAATATTCAGTACTTC.

This clonotype turned up a few times. The rearrangement links TRBV5-1 to TRBJ2-1; a weak D match, TRBD2 (6 bases). Per germline, CDR1 SGHRS and CDR2 YFSETQ. The germline V and J ends were trimmed by 4 bases and 8 bases, with 19 bases remaining between them. This CDR3 is built from 15 residues. The CDR3 region is CASSAGLQKGYEQFF. The DNA for the CDR3 is TGCGCCAGCAGCGCGGGACTTCAGAAAGGCTATGAGCAGTTCTTC. Based on the CDR3 plus reference TRBV5-1 and TRBJ2-1, the full variable domain is KAGVTQTPRYLIKTRGQQVTLSCSPISGHRSVSWYQQTPGQGLQFLFEYFSETQRNKGNFPGRFSGRQFSNSRSEMNVSTLELGDSALYLCASSAGLQKGYEQFFGPGTRLTVL.

Many counts were recorded for this clonotype. CDR3: CAWNRNRGSNQPQHF. CDR3 nucleotide sequence: TGTGCCTGGAACCGAAACAGAGGGTCGAATCAGCCCCAGCATTTT. The chain recombines TRBV30 with TRBJ1-5; no firm D call. Looked up from germline, CDR1 is GTSNPN and CDR2 is SVGIG (reference sequence). There are 15 residues in the CDR3. Trimming cost V 4 bases and J 4 bases, with 17 bases left between them.

This clonotype was seen ten or more times. This chain links TRBV4-3 with TRBJ1-1; D not resolved. The germline V and J ends were trimmed by 1 base and 0 bases, with 9 bases remaining between them. The CDR3 is made up of 15 amino acids. Germline V lookup: CDR1 LGHNA, CDR2 YSLEER. In DNA form, the CDR3 reads TGCGCCAGCAGCCAAGTAGCCGGGATGAACACTGAAGCTTTCTTT. Its translation is CASSQVAGMNTEAFF.

This clonotype was seen ten or more times. The chain couples TRBV5-1 to TRBJ2-1; 7 bases map to TRBD1. V dropped 4 bases and J dropped 2; count of bases not matched to a gene: 9. The CDR3 spans 16 residues. CDR1 SGHRS and CDR2 YFSETQ come from the germline V gene. The CDR3 region is CASSMGQTNAYNEQFF. The CDR3 DNA sequence: TGCGCCAGCAGCATGGGACAGACCAATGCCTACAATGAGCAGTTCTTC.

A single count supports this clonotype. The rearrangement links TRBV12-3 or TRBV12-4 to TRBJ2-1; a weak D match, TRBD1 (6 bases). The CDR3 runs 15 residues. V was pared by 1 base and J by 4 bases, with 11 bases between. CDR3 amino acids: CASSLVYREYNEQFF. In nucleotides, the CDR3 is TGTGCCAGCAGTTTAGTTTACAGGGAATACAATGAGCAGTTCTTC.

The chain carries TRBV5-6 and TRBJ1-2; unclear D gene. CDR1 and CDR2 (germline): SGHDT, YYEEEE. Trimming pared 4 bases from V and 3 bases from J, leaving 16 bases between. This CDR3 contains 15 residues. CDR3 protein: CASSPGRREHYGYTF. The CDR3 DNA follows: TGTGCCAGCAGCCCCGGACGGAGGGAACACTATGGCTACACCTTC.

The V and J genes are TRBV15 and TRBJ2-1; TRBD2 matches 8 bases. CDR3 length: 13 residues. The germline V gene has CDR1 LNHNV and CDR2 YYDKDF (reference sequence). V was clipped by 1 base and J by 7 bases; unmatched bases: 0. The CDR3 DNA sequence: TGTGCCACCAGCAGAGCTAGCGGGAATGAGCAGTTCTTC. As protein: CATSRASGNEQFF.

This clonotype showed up just a few times. Sequence at one end of the junction differs from germline and may be a read error. V gene TRBV12-3 or TRBV12-4 combines with J gene TRBJ2-7; 7 bases map to TRBD2. There are 13 residues in the CDR3. The CDR3 coding sequence is TGTGCCAGCGCGTGGGAGGGCTCCTACGGGCAGTACTTC. Translating gives CASAWEGSYGQYF.

The gene calls are TRBV9 and TRBJ2-3; D call uncertain. The V end was cut by 1 base, the J end by 2 bases, with 5 bases between. CDR1 is SGDLS, CDR2 YYNGEE, per germline. The CDR3 covers 13 residues. In nucleotides, the CDR3 is TGTGCCAGCAGCGTAAGGTACACAGATACGCAGTATTTT. This encodes CASSVRYTDTQYF.